This T cell receptor beta chain was observed in a study of control samples from healthy donors and cancer patients. V dropped 0 bases and J dropped 2 bases, with 8 bases sitting between them. The V gene's germline CDR1 is SGHRS and CDR2 YFSETQ. This CDR3 has 14 residues. Assay: immunoSEQ multiplex PCR; the TCRdb copy retains only in-frame clones and omits some. Among 75,000 to 95,000 clones listed, roughly 90% were seen once. The chain joins TRBV5-1 to TRBJ1-2; D gene ambiguous. Input material: blood. The clonotype comes from a woman between 50 and 59 years old in good health. The CDR3 DNA sequence: TGCGCCAGCAGCTTGGCCCTTGGAAACTATGGCTACACCTTC. This encodes CASSLALGNYGYTF.